This T cell receptor (beta chain) emerged from a study of identical twins. This clonotype came up many times. Antigen: not known. TCRdb analysed the 5' RACE reads with MiXCR anew, one entry per CDR3 protein. Among roughly 570,000 distinct CDR3 sequences listed, 9.5% to 10% were seen once. Everyone who donated was a healthy Caucasian. The V gene end was trimmed by 3 bases and the J gene end by 3 bases; junction bases not matched to a gene: 7. This CDR3 is built from 16 residues. Findings and limits, study-wide: Models underestimated out-of-frame TCR alpha sharing in monozygotic twins. For cord blood, abundant beta clonotypes had fewer insertions, unlike memory repertoires, which showed none. There was an excess of low generation probability in the out-of-frame alpha sequences that twins shared.

Separately, the same data were catalogued under a study of yellow fever vaccine responses in identical twins.

Material for sequencing was PBMCs. The rearrangement joins TRBV12-3 or TRBV12-4 to TRBJ2-3, with 9 positions matching TRBD1. The TCR comes from a woman aged 18-35 years in good health. Here the CDR3 reads CASSLGTGTGTDTQYF. DNA for the CDR3: TGTGCCAGCAGTTTGGGTACCGGGACAGGGACAGATACGCAGTATTTT.